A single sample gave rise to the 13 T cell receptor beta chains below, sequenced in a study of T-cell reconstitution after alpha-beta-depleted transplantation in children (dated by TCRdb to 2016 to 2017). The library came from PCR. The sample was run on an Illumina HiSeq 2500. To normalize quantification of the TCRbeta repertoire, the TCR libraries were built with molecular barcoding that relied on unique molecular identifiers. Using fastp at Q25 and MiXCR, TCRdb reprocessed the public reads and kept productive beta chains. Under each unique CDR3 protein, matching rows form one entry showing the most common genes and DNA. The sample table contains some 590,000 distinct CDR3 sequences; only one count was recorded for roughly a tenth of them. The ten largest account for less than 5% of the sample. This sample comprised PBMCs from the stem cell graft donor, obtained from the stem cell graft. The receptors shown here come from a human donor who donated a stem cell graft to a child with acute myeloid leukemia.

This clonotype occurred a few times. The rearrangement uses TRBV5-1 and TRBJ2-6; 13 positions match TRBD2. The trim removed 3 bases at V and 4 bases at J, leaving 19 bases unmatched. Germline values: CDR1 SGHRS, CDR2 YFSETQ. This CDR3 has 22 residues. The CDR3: CASSSTSGLAGPTTRGANVLTF. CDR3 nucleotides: TGCGCCAGCAGCTCCACCTCGGGACTAGCGGGACCTACTACGAGAGGGGCCAACGTCCTGACTTTC.

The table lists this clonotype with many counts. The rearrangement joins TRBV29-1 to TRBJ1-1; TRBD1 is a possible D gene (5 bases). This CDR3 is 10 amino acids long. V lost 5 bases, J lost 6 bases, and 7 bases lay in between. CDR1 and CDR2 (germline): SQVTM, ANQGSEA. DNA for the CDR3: TGCAGCGTTAAGGGGTCTGAAGCTTTCTTT. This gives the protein CSVKGSEAFF. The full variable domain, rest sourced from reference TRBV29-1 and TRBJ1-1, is SAVISQKPSRDICQRGTSLTIQCQVDSQVTMMFWYRQQPGQSLTLIATANQGSEATYESGFVIDKFPISRPNLTFSTLTVSNMSPEDSSIYLCSVKGSEAFFGQGTRLTVV.

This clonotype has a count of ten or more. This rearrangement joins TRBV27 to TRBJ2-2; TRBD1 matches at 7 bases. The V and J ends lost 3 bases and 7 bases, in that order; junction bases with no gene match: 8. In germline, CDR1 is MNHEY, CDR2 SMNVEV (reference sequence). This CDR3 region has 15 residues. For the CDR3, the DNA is TGTGCCAGCAGTTTTTTTGGGACAGCAGTCGGGGAGCTGTTTTTT. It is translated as CASSFFGTAVGELFF.

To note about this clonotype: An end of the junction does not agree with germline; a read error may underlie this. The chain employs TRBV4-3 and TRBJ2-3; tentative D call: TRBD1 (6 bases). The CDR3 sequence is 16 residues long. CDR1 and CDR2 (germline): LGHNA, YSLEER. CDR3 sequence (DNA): TGCGCCTGCAGCCAAATGGGGACATCAGGAACAGATACGCAGTATTTT. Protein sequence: CACSQMGTSGTDTQYF.

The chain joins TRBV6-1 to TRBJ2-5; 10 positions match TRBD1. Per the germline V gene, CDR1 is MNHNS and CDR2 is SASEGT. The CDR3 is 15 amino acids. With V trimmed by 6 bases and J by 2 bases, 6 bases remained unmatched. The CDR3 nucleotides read TGTGCCAGCAGATTTGGGACAGGGGAACAAGAGACCCAGTACTTC. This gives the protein CASRFGTGEQETQYF.

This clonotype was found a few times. This chain's CDR3 is CASSLRGLVNTEAFF. The DNA for the CDR3 is TGTGCCAGCAGTTTGAGGGGGTTGGTTAACACTGAAGCTTTCTTT. This chain uses TRBV28 with TRBJ1-1, with a weak D call TRBD1 (6 bases). V dropped 3 bases and J dropped 2 bases, with 13 bases sitting between them. The germline V gene has CDR1 MDHEN and CDR2 SYDVKM. CDR3 length equals 15 residues.

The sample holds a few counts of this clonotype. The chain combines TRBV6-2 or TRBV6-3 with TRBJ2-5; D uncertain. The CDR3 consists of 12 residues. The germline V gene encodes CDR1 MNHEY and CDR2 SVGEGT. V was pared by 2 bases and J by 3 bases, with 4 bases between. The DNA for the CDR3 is TGTGCCAGCAGTTACGGGAAAGAGACCCAGTACTTC. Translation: CASSYGKETQYF.

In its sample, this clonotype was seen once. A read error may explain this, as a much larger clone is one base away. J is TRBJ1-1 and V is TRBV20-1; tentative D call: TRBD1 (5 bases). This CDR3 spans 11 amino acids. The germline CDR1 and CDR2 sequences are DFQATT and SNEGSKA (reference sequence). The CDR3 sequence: CSARDLGEACF. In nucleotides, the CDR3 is TGCAGTGCTAGAGATCTGGGGGAAGCTTGCTTT.

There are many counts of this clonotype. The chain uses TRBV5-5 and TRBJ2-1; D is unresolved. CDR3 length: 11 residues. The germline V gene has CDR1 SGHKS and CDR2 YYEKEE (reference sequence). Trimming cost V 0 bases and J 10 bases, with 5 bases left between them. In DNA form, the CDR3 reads TGTGCCAGCAGCTTGGGGCGGGAGCAGTTCTTC. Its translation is CASSLGREQFF.

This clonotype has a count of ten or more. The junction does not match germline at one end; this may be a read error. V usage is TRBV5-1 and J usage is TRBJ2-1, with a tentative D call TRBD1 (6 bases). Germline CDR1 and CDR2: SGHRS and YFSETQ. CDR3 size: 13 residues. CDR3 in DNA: TGCGCCAGCAGTTTGGATATAGGGGGACGGCAGTTCTTC. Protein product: CASSLDIGGRQFF.

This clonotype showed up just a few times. In nucleotides, the CDR3 is TGCAGCGCCCTCGGAGGGAGCGGGACCAAAAACATTCAGTACTTC. It translates to CSALGGSGTKNIQYF. V gene TRBV29-1 combines with J gene TRBJ2-4; 7 bases match TRBD2. CDR1 and CDR2 from the germline V gene are SQVTM and ANQGSEA. The V gene end was trimmed by 7 bases and the J gene end by 2 bases; junction bases not matched to a gene: 11. This CDR3 spans 15 amino acids.

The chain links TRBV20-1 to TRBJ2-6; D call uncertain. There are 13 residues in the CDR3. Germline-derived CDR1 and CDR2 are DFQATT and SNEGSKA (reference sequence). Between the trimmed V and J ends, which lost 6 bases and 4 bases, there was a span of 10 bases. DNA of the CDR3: TGCAGTGCCGCACCCTCAGGGGCCAACGTCCTGACTTTC. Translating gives CSAAPSGANVLTF.

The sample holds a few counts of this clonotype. CDR3 protein: CSSRFGQGGEQYF. Written as DNA, the CDR3 is TGCAGCTCCCGTTTCGGACAGGGAGGCGAGCAGTACTTC. The V and J genes are TRBV29-1 and TRBJ2-7, with TRBD1 matching over 8 bases. Germline loops: CDR1 SQVTM, CDR2 ANQGSEA. V trimming: 8 bases; J trimming: 6 bases; junction bases outside the gene matches: 12. The CDR3 sequence is 13 residues long.